This T cell receptor (beta chain) was documented in a study of PD-1 blockade in classical Hodgkin lymphoma. Study-level points and caveats: Those patients who began receiving nivolumab less than 1 year after ASCT had lower diversity, and they were excluded.

For this clone: The antigen remains undetermined.

Every single patient, without exception, relapsed after autologous stem cell transplantation, and brentuximab vedotin exposure varied. The assay was immunoSEQ multiplex PCR, and TCRdb's table has in-frame clones only and misses some. The sample includes about 110,000 clones, 80% to 90% of them seen just once. Germline V gene data show CDR1 as WNHNN and CDR2 as SYGVQD (reference sequence). After removal of 5 bases from V and 5 bases from J, the junction contained 4 bases not matched to a gene. The CDR3 has 13 amino acids. Sequencing was performed on peripheral blood mononuclear cells (PBMCs), taken before the second cycle of nivolumab. The origin of this receptor is a human donor with classical Hodgkin lymphoma. The gene calls are TRBV10-1 and TRBJ2-3, with 7 bases lining up with TRBD1. Here the CDR3 DNA reads TGCGCCAGCAGTACCCGACAGGGAGATACGCAGTATTTT. Its protein product is CASSTRQGDTQYF.